A selection of T cell receptor beta chains follows, all from one sample in a study of T cells in Graves' hyperthyroidism and ophthalmopathy. TCRdb analysed the multiplex PCR reads with MiXCR anew, one entry per CDR3 protein. The repertoire holds fewer than 800,000 distinct CDR3 sequences, with roughly 15% as singletons. The source material was blood. The receptor set was obtained from a man aged 18 to 29 with Graves' hyperthyroidism. CDR3s include the opening cysteine and the closing phenylalanine or tryptophan. The D gene is left open where the match is weak. Clone size is given for some rows only: seen once, a few or many times, or a class if the clone is expanded.

v_gene: TRBV28; j_gene: TRBJ1-4; abundance: many; d_gene: .; CDR3aa: CASSFGRARKLFF; CDR3nt: TGTGCCAGCAGTTTTGGGAGGGCGCGAAAACTGTTTTTT
v_gene: TRBV5-4; j_gene: TRBJ2-1; abundance: few; d_gene: .; CDR3aa: CAIIGRGVNEQFF; CDR3nt: TGTGCCATTATCGGGCGAGGGGTAAATGAGCAGTTCTTC
v_gene: TRBV5-1; j_gene: TRBJ2-1; abundance: many; d_gene: .; CDR3aa: CASSLQGSDEQFF; CDR3nt: TGCGCCAGCAGCTTACAGGGAAGCGATGAGCAGTTCTTC
v_gene: TRBV9; j_gene: TRBJ1-2; abundance: few; d_gene: .; CDR3aa: CASSAADGGGYGYTF; CDR3nt: TGTGCCAGCAGCGCCGCCGATGGGGGAGGCTATGGCTACACCTTC
v_gene: TRBV25-1; j_gene: TRBJ2-1; abundance: .; d_gene: .; CDR3aa: CASSLNRGKEFF; CDR3nt: TGTGCCAGCAGTCTCAATCGGGGGAAGGAGTTCTTC
v_gene: TRBV7-2; j_gene: TRBJ2-1; abundance: many; d_gene: TRBD2; CDR3aa: CASSAGLALGGEQFF; CDR3nt: TGTGCCAGCAGCGCAGGACTAGCGTTGGGGGGTGAGCAGTTCTTC
v_gene: TRBV6-1; j_gene: TRBJ1-5; abundance: many; d_gene: TRBD1; CDR3aa: CASSVTGGDQPQHF; CDR3nt: TGTGCCAGCAGTGTGACAGGGGGGGATCAGCCCCAGCATTTT
v_gene: TRBV20-1; j_gene: TRBJ1-3; abundance: .; d_gene: .; CDR3aa: CSASRGRSSGNTIYF; CDR3nt: TGCAGTGCTAGCAGGGGCAGGAGCTCTGGAAACACCATATATTTT
v_gene: TRBV20-1; j_gene: TRBJ1-1; abundance: few; d_gene: .; CDR3aa: CSARDRVGKTEAFF; CDR3nt: TGCAGTGCTAGAGATAGAGTAGGGAAAACTGAAGCTTTCTTT
v_gene: TRBV20-1; j_gene: TRBJ2-7; abundance: .; d_gene: TRBD1; CDR3aa: CSATGGSSYEQYF; CDR3nt: TGCAGTGCTACAGGGGGAAGCTCCTACGAGCAGTACTTC
v_gene: TRBV27; j_gene: TRBJ1-5; abundance: .; d_gene: .; CDR3aa: CASPLLIGDKGNQPQHF; CDR3nt: TGTGCCAGCCCTCTACTGATTGGGGACAAAGGAAATCAGCCCCAGCATTTT
v_gene: TRBV5-1; j_gene: TRBJ2-7; abundance: many; d_gene: TRBD1; CDR3aa: CASSHGTAKSYEQYF; CDR3nt: TGCGCCAGCAGCCACGGGACAGCCAAGTCCTACGAGCAGTACTTC
v_gene: TRBV27; j_gene: TRBJ2-7; abundance: many; d_gene: TRBD2; CDR3aa: CASSPLAGLAGGSEQYF; CDR3nt: TGTGCCAGCAGCCCTCTAGCAGGGCTCGCGGGGGGTAGCGAGCAGTACTTC
v_gene: TRBV28; j_gene: TRBJ2-5; abundance: few; d_gene: .; CDR3aa: CASSFPPPRETQYF; CDR3nt: TGTGCCAGCAGTTTCCCTCCCCCCAGAGAGACCCAGTACTTC
v_gene: TRBV28; j_gene: TRBJ1-2; abundance: many; d_gene: .; CDR3aa: CASTFYSGSYGYTF; CDR3nt: TGTGCCAGCACCTTTTACTCAGGGAGCTATGGCTACACCTTC
v_gene: TRBV20-1; j_gene: TRBJ2-7; abundance: .; d_gene: .; CDR3aa: CSAIGGVWNEQYF; CDR3nt: TGCAGTGCAATCGGCGGGGTGTGGAACGAGCAGTACTTC
v_gene: TRBV7-3; j_gene: TRBJ2-5; abundance: many; d_gene: TRBD1; CDR3aa: CASSHGRGQTQYF; CDR3nt: TGTGCCAGCAGCCATGGCAGGGGGCAGACCCAGTACTTC
v_gene: TRBV7-7; j_gene: TRBJ2-5; abundance: .; d_gene: .; CDR3aa: CASSLEGFKETQYF; CDR3nt: TGTGCCAGCAGCTTAGAGGGGTTTAAAGAGACCCAGTACTTC
v_gene: TRBV20-1; j_gene: TRBJ2-5; abundance: many; d_gene: .; CDR3aa: CSARLGLETQYF; CDR3nt: TGCAGTGCTAGATTGGGTTTGGAGACCCAGTACTTC
v_gene: TRBV20-1; j_gene: TRBJ2-4; abundance: few; d_gene: TRBD2; CDR3aa: CSAYSGQAKNIQYF; CDR3nt: TGCAGTGCTTATAGCGGGCAGGCCAAAAACATTCAGTACTTC
v_gene: TRBV24-1; j_gene: TRBJ2-5; abundance: many; d_gene: .; CDR3aa: CATSARSKETQYF; CDR3nt: TGTGCCACCAGTGCCCGCAGCAAAGAGACCCAGTACTTC
v_gene: TRBV6-2/TRBV6-3; j_gene: TRBJ2-1; abundance: .; d_gene: .; CDR3aa: CASSARQVSGAGEQCF; CDR3nt: TGTGCCAGCAGTGCCCGACAGGTCTCCGGTGCGGGAGAGCAGTGCTTC
v_gene: TRBV20-1; j_gene: TRBJ2-7; abundance: few; d_gene: TRBD1; CDR3aa: CSARTGYSYEQYF; CDR3nt: TGCAGTGCTCGGACAGGGTACTCCTACGAGCAGTACTTC